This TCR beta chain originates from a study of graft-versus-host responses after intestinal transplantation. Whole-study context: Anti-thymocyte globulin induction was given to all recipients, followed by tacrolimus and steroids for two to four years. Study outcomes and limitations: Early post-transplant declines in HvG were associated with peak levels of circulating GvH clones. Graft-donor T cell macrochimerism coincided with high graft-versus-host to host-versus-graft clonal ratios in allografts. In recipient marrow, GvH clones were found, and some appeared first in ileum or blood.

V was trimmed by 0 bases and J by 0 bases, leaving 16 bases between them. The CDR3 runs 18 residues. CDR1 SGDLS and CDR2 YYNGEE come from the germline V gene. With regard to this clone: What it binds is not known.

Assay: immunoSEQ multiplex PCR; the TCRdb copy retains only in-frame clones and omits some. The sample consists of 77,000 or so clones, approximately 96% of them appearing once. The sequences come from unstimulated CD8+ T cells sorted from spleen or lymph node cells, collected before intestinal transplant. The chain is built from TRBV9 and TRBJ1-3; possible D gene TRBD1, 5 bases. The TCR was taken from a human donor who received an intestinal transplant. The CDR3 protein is CASSVDGDQGLSGNTIYF. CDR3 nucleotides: TGTGCCAGCAGCGTAGATGGGGACCAGGGCCTCTCTGGAAACACCATATATTTT.